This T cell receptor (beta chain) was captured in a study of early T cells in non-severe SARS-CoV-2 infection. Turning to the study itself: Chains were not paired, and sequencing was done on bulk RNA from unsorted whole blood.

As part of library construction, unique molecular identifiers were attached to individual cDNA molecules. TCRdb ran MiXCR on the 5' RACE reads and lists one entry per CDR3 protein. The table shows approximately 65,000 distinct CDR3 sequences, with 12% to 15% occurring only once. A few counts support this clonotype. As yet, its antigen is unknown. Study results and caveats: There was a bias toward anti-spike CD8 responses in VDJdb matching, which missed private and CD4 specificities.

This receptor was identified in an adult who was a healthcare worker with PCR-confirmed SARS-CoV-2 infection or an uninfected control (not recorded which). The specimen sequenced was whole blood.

CDR3 sequence reads: CASSQDLVGGYGYTF. The CDR3 bases are TGTGCCAGCAGCCAAGATTTGGTCGGTGGCTATGGCTACACCTTC. This chain joins TRBV14 and TRBJ1-2, with D uncertain. V lost 0 bases and J 4 bases, leaving 12 bases between the germline ends. The CDR3 extends over 15 amino acids. Germline lookup yields CDR1 SGHDN and CDR2 FVKESK.